The 27 T cell receptor beta chains below all came from one sample that was sequenced in a study of PD-1 blockade in mismatch repair-deficient tumors. Data came from immunoSEQ multiplex PCR; TCRdb stores just in-frame clones and leaves some out. This sample yields 35,000 to 40,000 clones, of which 75% to 85% are seen a single time; approximately 22% belongs to the top ten. The sequencing here drew on peripheral blood, taken 4 weeks after starting pembrolizumab. These receptor sequences come from an adult with mismatch repair-deficient cancer.

V is TRBV5-6 and J is TRBJ1-5; D may be TRBD1 (5 bases). Germline lookup yields CDR1 SGHDT and CDR2 YYEEEE. Deletions cut 1 base from V and 0 bases from J, with 14 bases between. This CDR3 has 17 residues. Here the CDR3 DNA reads TGTGCCAGCAGCTTGAAGCAGGGAATCTATAGCAATCAGCCCCAGCATTTT. Translation gives CASSLKQGIYSNQPQHF.

The chain joins TRBV20-1 to TRBJ1-2, with D perhaps matching TRBD1 (5 bases). CDR1 DFQATT and CDR2 SNEGSKA come from the germline V gene (reference sequence). CDR3 size: 11 residues. Trimming took off 2 bases at V and 8 bases at J, with 9 bases between the two ends. CDR3 nucleotide sequence: TGCAGTGCTAGACAGGGTGGAGGCTACACCTTC. It translates to CSARQGGGYTF.

This clone was recorded a few times. CDR3 DNA sequence: TGTGCCAGCAGTTCCCGTCACTTAAAGGATGGCTACACCTTC. Amino acid sequence: CASSSRHLKDGYTF. The chain employs TRBV6-6 and TRBJ1-2; D is undetermined. The germline V gene encodes CDR1 MNHNY and CDR2 SVGAGI (reference sequence). The CDR3 sequence is 14 residues long. Trimming left V 4 bases short and J 6 bases short, with 15 bases between.

The CDR3 DNA is TGTGCCAGCAGCTTGATGGGACAGAATATAGATACGCAGTATTTT. It translates to CASSLMGQNIDTQYF. This chain connects TRBV5-6 to TRBJ2-3; 7 bases are shared with TRBD1. Trimming cost V 1 base and J 5 bases; bases outside gene matches: 7. CDR3 length equals 15 residues. The germline V gene encodes CDR1 SGHDT and CDR2 YYEEEE. Together with reference TRBV5-6 and TRBJ2-3, the CDR3 gives the full variable domain: DAGVTQSPTHLIKTRGQQVTLRCSPKSGHDTVSWYQQALGQGPQFIFQYYEEEERQRGNFPDRFSGHQFPNYSSELNVNALLLGDSALYLCASSLMGQNIDTQYFGPGTRLTVL.

This clone was recorded a few times. CDR3 bases: TGTGCCAGCTCAGGGGGCAATCAGCCCCAGCATTTT. It yields the protein CASSGGNQPQHF. The chain couples TRBV18 to TRBJ1-5; D unresolved. Trimming shortened V by 5 bases and J by 2 bases, and 4 bases separated the two germline ends. CDR1 and CDR2 from the germline V gene are KGHSH and LQKENI. The length of the CDR3 is 12 residues.

The J gene is TRBJ1-1, the V gene TRBV5-1, with D perhaps TRBD1 (5 bases). The CDR3 is 16 residues long. The germline CDR1 and CDR2 sequences are SGHRS and YFSETQ. With 5 bases removed from V and 4 bases from J, the gap between germline ends came to 21 bases. CDR3 amino acids: CASSYAVGGGRTEAFF. The CDR3 bases are TGCGCCAGCAGTTACGCGGTTGGGGGAGGGCGCACTGAAGCTTTCTTT.

The chain couples TRBV4-1 to TRBJ1-2, with 8 bases fitting TRBD1. The germline CDR1 and CDR2 sequences are MGHRA and YSYEKL. V trimming: 3 bases; J trimming: 2 bases; junction bases outside the gene matches: 8. The CDR3 is 16 amino acids. The CDR3 reads CASSHAGTGLNYGYTF. DNA of the CDR3: TGCGCCAGCAGCCACGCAGGGACAGGACTAAACTATGGCTACACCTTC.

Note on this clone: The junction differs from germline at one of its ends, possibly a read error. The V gene is TRBV30, the J gene TRBJ2-1; D is ambiguous. The CDR3 covers 13 residues. Germline CDR1 and CDR2: GTSNPN and SVGIG (reference sequence). The CDR3 nucleotides are TGTGCCTGGAGTGAAGCCAGTTTGCTGCTCAAGCTCTTC. As protein: CAWSEASLLLKLF.

The chain uses TRBV9 and TRBJ2-3; TRBD1 matches at 7 bases. The CDR3 is 14 residues long. CDR1 and CDR2 (germline): SGDLS, YYNGEE. Trimming at V came to 4 bases and at J to 3 bases, leaving 5 bases not matched to a gene. CDR3: CASSTRQGTDTQYF. CDR3 bases: TGTGCCAGCAGCACCCGACAGGGTACAGATACGCAGTATTTT. The full variable domain, completed using reference TRBV9 and TRBJ2-3, is DSGVTQTPKHLITATGQRVTLRCSPRSGDLSVYWYQQSLDQGLQFLIQYYNGEERAKGNILERFSAQQFPDLHSELNLSSLELGDSALYFCASSTRQGTDTQYFGPGTRLTVL.

CDR3 in amino acids: CASSQTSSHNEQFF. CDR3 DNA sequence: TGTGCCAGCAGTCAGACTAGCAGCCACAATGAGCAGTTCTTC. The chain combines TRBV6-5 with TRBJ2-1, with 7 bases matching TRBD2. Germline assignment: CDR1 MNHEY and CDR2 SVGAGI. With 5 bases clipped from V and 5 bases from J, the junction kept 6 bases outside the gene matches. This CDR3 contains 14 residues.

This clone was recorded only once. The chain employs TRBV6-1 and TRBJ1-1; 8 nucleotides line up with TRBD1. With 6 bases clipped from V and 4 bases from J, the junction kept 10 bases outside the gene matches. From germline, CDR1 is MNHNS and CDR2 SASEGT. The CDR3 has 15 amino acids. This CDR3 reads CASSESGGGGTEAFF. CDR3 sequence (DNA): TGTGCCAGCAGCGAATCAGGGGGCGGTGGCACTGAAGCTTTCTTT.

In its sample, this clone was seen many times. This chain joins TRBV6-5 and TRBJ2-1; either TRBD1 or TRBD2 may supply D (5 bases each). Germline CDR1 reads MNHEY; CDR2 reads SVGAGI. V lost 7 bases and J lost 1, with 11 bases in between. CDR3 length: 14 amino acids. Here the CDR3 DNA reads TGTGCCAGCAAGTGGGGGAGTTCCTACAATGAGCAGTTCTTC. Translation: CASKWGSSYNEQFF.

The CDR3 loop is CAAGLGAQPQHF. The DNA for the CDR3 is TGTGCCGCTGGCCTGGGGGCTCAGCCCCAGCATTTT. The chain uses TRBV19 and TRBJ1-5; D may be TRBD1 (6 bases). Trimming took off 11 bases at V and 6 bases at J, with 14 bases between the two ends. Germline lookup yields CDR1 LNHDA and CDR2 SQIVND (reference sequence). The CDR3 is 12 residues long.

The J gene is TRBJ2-3, the V gene TRBV5-6; 9 nucleotides agree with TRBD1. With V trimmed by 1 base and J by 3 bases, 6 bases remained unmatched. CDR3 length: 16 residues. Germline CDR1 SGHDT, CDR2 YYEEEE. The CDR3 sequence: CASSLPPTGGTDTQYF. The CDR3 DNA reads as TGTGCCAGCAGCTTGCCACCGACAGGGGGGACAGATACGCAGTATTTT.

Only a few counts were recorded for this clone. This chain links TRBV6-1 with TRBJ1-5; D not certain. The CDR3 runs 13 residues. Looked up from germline, CDR1 is MNHNS and CDR2 is SASEGT. The germline V and J ends were trimmed by 5 bases and 7 bases, with 12 bases remaining between them. The chain's CDR3 is CASSRGSEQPQHF. The CDR3 region has the DNA TGTGCCAGCAGTAGAGGTTCAGAACAGCCCCAGCATTTT.

This clone appeared once. The V call is TRBV11-1, the J call TRBJ2-2; D is perhaps TRBD1 (6 bases). This CDR3 is built from 14 residues. V shed 3 bases and J shed 5 bases, with 10 bases lying between them. Germline assignment: CDR1 SGHAT and CDR2 FQDESV (reference sequence). The CDR3 region is CASSLRQGTGELFF. CDR3 coding DNA: TGTGCCAGCAGCTTGCGCCAGGGGACCGGGGAGCTGTTTTTT. The variable domain in full, completed from reference TRBV11-1 and TRBJ2-2, reads EAEVAQSPRYKITEKSQAVAFWCDPISGHATLYWYRQILGQGPELLVQFQDESVVDDSQLPKDRFSAERLKGVDSTLKIQPAELGDSAMYLCASSLRQGTGELFFGEGSRLTVL.

This clone has a handful of counts. This chain connects TRBV6-5 to TRBJ2-5; 12 positions agree with TRBD1. Germline V gene lookup returns CDR1 MNHEY and CDR2 SVGAGI. V lost 6 bases and J lost 9; bases outside the gene matches: 5. The CDR3 sequence is 13 residues long. The CDR3 DNA is TGTGCCAGCAGCATGGGGACAGGGGGCTCCCAGTACTTC. This sequence encodes CASSMGTGGSQYF.

The rearrangement joins TRBV7-9 to TRBJ2-7; 12 bases fit TRBD2. V lost 3 bases, J lost 4 bases, and 4 bases stayed unmatched. From germline, CDR1 is SEHNR and CDR2 FQNEAQ (reference sequence). This CDR3 region has 15 residues. The CDR3 bases are TGTGCCAGCAGCTTCTCTAGCGGGAGGGTATACGAGCAGTACTTC. This sequence encodes CASSFSSGRVYEQYF. Filled out from reference TRBV7-9 and TRBJ2-7, the complete variable domain reads DTGVSQNPRHKITKRGQNVTFRCDPISEHNRLYWYRQTLGQGPEFLTYFQNEAQLEKSRLLSDRFSAERPKGSFSTLEIQRTEQGDSAMYLCASSFSSGRVYEQYFGPGTRLTVT.

The rearrangement uses TRBV5-6 and TRBJ2-7; 8 bases match TRBD1. V gave up 0 bases and J gave up 3 bases; unmatched junction bases: 2. The CDR3 is made up of 14 amino acids. Germline assignment: CDR1 SGHDT and CDR2 YYEEEE. CDR3 in amino acids: CASSLGTGFYEQYF. CDR3 nucleotides: TGTGCCAGCAGCTTGGGGACAGGGTTCTACGAGCAGTACTTC.

The rearrangement joins TRBV28 to TRBJ2-3; TRBD2 agrees at 10 bases. The V gene end was trimmed by 5 bases and the J gene end by 2 bases; junction bases not matched to a gene: 25. The CDR3 loop spans 22 amino acids. Per the germline V gene, CDR1 is MDHEN and CDR2 is SYDVKM. The CDR3 coding sequence is TGTGCCAGCAGTCAAATCTGGGCAGCGGTCTCCCCTAGCGGGGGTATCACAGATACGCAGTATTTT. Its protein product is CASSQIWAAVSPSGGITDTQYF.

This clone appeared once. The CDR3 reads CASSPGPDLGAFF. In DNA form, the CDR3 reads TGTGCCAGCTCACCGGGGCCGGATCTTGGAGCTTTCTTT. The chain couples TRBV18 to TRBJ1-1, with a weak D call TRBD1 (5 bases). Deletions cut 3 bases from V and 10 bases from J, with 15 bases between. The germline gives CDR1 KGHSH, CDR2 LQKENI. This CDR3 region has 13 residues.

In this sample, this clone turned up once. The chain carries TRBV19 and TRBJ2-2, with 10 bases that match TRBD2. The trim removed 4 bases at V and 5 bases at J, leaving 10 bases unmatched. CDR3 size: 17 residues. Germline CDR1 reads LNHDA; CDR2 reads SQIVND (reference sequence). The CDR3 sequence: CASSSYSSGSQTGELFF. DNA for the CDR3: TGTGCCAGTAGTAGCTATTCTAGCGGGAGTCAAACCGGGGAGCTGTTTTTT.

This clone was seen once. This sequence joins TRBV10-3 and TRBJ2-3; tentative D call: TRBD2 (6 bases). The CDR3 contains 18 residues. Germline values: CDR1 ENHRY, CDR2 SYGVKD. The V gene lost 0 bases and the J gene lost 2 bases, with 18 bases spanning the gap. This CDR3 is CAISESGGSWGSTDTQYF. CDR3 in DNA: TGTGCCATCAGTGAGTCGGGGGGTAGCTGGGGTTCCACAGATACGCAGTATTTT.

This clone was seen just once. The chain carries TRBV7-9 and TRBJ2-7; D ambiguous. The length of the CDR3 is 12 residues. Germline lookup yields CDR1 SEHNR and CDR2 FQNEAQ (reference sequence). V lost 3 bases and J lost 2, with 5 bases in between. The CDR3 protein is CASSFTTYEQYF. The CDR3, as DNA: TGTGCCAGCAGCTTCACAACCTACGAGCAGTACTTC.

J is TRBJ1-1 and V is TRBV5-1, with D perhaps matching TRBD1 (5 bases). V gave up 0 bases and J gave up 1 base, with 10 bases separating them. The CDR3 runs 15 residues. From germline, CDR1 is SGHRS and CDR2 YFSETQ. The CDR3 nucleotides read TGCGCCAGCAGCTTGGCAGGGCACGGGAACACTGAAGCTTTCTTT. Protein sequence: CASSLAGHGNTEAFF. Together with reference TRBV5-1 and TRBJ1-1, the CDR3 gives the full variable domain: KAGVTQTPRYLIKTRGQQVTLSCSPISGHRSVSWYQQTPGQGLQFLFEYFSETQRNKGNFPGRFSGRQFSNSRSEMNVSTLELGDSALYLCASSLAGHGNTEAFFGQGTRLTVV.

Only one count was recorded for this clone. This chain connects TRBV15 to TRBJ2-7, with TRBD2 identical over 8 bases. V lost 0 bases, J lost 0 bases, and 13 bases stayed unmatched. The CDR3 runs to 19 residues. The germline gives CDR1 LNHNV, CDR2 YYDKDF (reference sequence). The DNA for the CDR3 is TGTGCCACCAGCAGAGACTCGGGGAGCAGCGGGAGCAGCTCCTACGAGCAGTACTTC. As protein: CATSRDSGSSGSSSYEQYF. The full variable domain, rest sourced from reference TRBV15 and TRBJ2-7, is DAMVIQNPRYQVTQFGKPVTLSCSQTLNHNVMYWYQQKSSQAPKLLFHYYDKDFNNEADTPDNFQSRRPNTSFCFLDIRSPGLGDTAMYLCATSRDSGSSGSSSYEQYFGPGTRLTVT.

The chain has TRBV5-1 and TRBJ2-7; TRBD1 agrees at 9 bases. V lost 4 bases to trimming and J lost 3 bases; unmatched junction nucleotides: 5. The CDR3 spans 14 residues. Germline CDR1 and CDR2: SGHRS and YFSETQ. The CDR3 DNA is TGCGCCAGCAGCCCGGGGACAGGGAACTACGAGCAGTACTTC. Amino acid sequence: CASSPGTGNYEQYF.